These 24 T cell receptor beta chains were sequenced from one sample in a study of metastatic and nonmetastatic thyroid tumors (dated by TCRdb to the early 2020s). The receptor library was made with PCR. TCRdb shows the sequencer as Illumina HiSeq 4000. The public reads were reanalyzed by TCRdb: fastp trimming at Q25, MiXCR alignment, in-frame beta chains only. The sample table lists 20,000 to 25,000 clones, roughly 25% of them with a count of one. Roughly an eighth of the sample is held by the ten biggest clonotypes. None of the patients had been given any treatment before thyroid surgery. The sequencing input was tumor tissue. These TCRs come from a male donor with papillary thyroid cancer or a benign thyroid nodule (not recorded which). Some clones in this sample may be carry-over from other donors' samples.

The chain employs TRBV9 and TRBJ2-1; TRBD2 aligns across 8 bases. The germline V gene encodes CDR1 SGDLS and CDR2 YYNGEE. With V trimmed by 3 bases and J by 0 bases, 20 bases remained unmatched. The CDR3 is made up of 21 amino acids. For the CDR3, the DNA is TGTGCCAGCAGCGCCCCGGGGGGGGGTACTAGCGGAAAAAGCTCCTACAATGAGCAGTTCTTC. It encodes CASSAPGGGTSGKSSYNEQFF.

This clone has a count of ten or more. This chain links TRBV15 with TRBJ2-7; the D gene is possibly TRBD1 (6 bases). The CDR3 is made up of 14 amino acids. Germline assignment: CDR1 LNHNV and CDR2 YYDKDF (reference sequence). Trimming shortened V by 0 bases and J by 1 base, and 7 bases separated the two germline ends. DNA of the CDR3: TGTGCCACCAGCAGAGATAGGGGGTCCTACGAGCAGTACTTC. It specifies CATSRDRGSYEQYF.

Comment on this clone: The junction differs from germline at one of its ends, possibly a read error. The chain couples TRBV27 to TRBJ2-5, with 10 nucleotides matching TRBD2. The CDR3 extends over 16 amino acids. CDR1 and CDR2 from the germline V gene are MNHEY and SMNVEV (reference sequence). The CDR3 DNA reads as TGTGCCAGCATGCCGGCGGCTAGCGGGAGTCAAGAGACCCAGTATTTC. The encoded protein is CASMPAASGSQETQYF.

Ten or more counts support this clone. DNA for the CDR3: TGTGCCAGCTCACCACGGCCAATTCGACAGGGGGATGAAGCTTTCTTT. Residues: CASSPRPIRQGDEAFF. The chain couples TRBV18 to TRBJ1-1, with 9 nucleotides matching TRBD1. The CDR3 runs to 16 residues. Per the germline V gene, CDR1 is KGHSH and CDR2 is LQKENI. The junction had 10 bases not matched to a gene; V was cut back by 1 base and J by 7 bases. Filled out from reference TRBV18 and TRBJ1-1, the complete variable domain reads NAGVMQNPRHLVRRRGQEARLRCSPMKGHSHVYWYRQLPEEGLKFMVYLQKENIIDESGMPKERFSAEFPKEGPSILRIQQVVRGDSAAYFCASSPRPIRQGDEAFFGQGTRLTVV.

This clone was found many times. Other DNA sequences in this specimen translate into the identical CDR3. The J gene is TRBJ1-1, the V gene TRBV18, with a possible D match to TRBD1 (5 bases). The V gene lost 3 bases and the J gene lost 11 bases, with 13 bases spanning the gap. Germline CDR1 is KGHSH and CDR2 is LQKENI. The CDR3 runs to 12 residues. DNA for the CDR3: TGTGCCAGCTCACCGGGACGAAGTTATGCTTTCTTT. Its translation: CASSPGRSYAFF.

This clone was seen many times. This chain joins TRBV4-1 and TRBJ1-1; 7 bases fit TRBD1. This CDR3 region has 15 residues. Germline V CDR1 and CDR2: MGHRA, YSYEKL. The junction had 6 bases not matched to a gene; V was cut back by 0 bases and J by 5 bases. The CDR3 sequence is CASSQDQETGTEAFF. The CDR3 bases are TGCGCCAGCAGCCAAGATCAGGAGACAGGGACTGAAGCTTTCTTT.

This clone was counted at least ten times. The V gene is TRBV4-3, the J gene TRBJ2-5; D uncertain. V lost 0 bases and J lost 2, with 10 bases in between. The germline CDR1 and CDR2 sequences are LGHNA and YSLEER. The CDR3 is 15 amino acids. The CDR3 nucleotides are TGCGCCAGCAGCCAAGATAGGGTTCAGCAAGAGACCCAGTACTTC. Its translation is CASSQDRVQQETQYF.

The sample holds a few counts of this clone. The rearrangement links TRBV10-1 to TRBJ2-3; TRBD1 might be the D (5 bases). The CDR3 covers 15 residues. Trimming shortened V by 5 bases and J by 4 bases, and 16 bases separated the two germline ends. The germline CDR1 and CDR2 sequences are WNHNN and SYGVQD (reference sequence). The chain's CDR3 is CASSSGKLRADTQYF. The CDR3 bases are TGCGCCAGCAGTTCAGGGAAGCTCCGAGCAGATACGCAGTATTTT.

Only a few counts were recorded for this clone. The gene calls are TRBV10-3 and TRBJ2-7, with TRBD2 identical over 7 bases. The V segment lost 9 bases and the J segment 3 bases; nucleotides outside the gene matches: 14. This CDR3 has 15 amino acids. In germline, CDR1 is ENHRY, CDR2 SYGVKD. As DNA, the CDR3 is TGTGCCATTGTTGGGACTAACATAGTCGTCTACGAGCAGTACTTC. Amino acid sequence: CAIVGTNIVVYEQYF.

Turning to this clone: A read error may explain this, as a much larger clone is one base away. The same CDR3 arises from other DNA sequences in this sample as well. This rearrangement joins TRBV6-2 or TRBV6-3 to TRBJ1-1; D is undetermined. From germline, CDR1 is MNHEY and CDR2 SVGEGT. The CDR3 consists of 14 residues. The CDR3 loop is CASKGRGRNTEASF. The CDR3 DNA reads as TGTGCCAGCAAAGGGCGTGGAAGGAACACTGAAGCTTCCTTT.

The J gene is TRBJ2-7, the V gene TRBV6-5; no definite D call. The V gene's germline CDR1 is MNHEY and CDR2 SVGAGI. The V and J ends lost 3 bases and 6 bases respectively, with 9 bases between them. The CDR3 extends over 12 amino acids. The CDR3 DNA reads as TGTGCCAGCAGTTATGACCCGTCCGAGCAGTACTTC. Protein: CASSYDPSEQYF.

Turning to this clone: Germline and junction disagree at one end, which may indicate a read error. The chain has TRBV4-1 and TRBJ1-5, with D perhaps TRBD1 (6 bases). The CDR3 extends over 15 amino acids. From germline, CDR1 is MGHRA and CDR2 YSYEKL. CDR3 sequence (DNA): TGCGCCAGCAGCCCTGACAGGATGAGCAATCCGCCCCAGCATTTT. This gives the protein CASSPDRMSNPPQHF.

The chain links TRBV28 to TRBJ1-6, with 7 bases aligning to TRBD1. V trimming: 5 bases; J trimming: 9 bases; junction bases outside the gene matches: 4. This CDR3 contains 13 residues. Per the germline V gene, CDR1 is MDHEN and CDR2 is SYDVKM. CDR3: CASSTGVRSPLHF. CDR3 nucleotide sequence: TGTGCCAGCAGTACAGGGGTTCGTTCACCCCTCCACTTT.

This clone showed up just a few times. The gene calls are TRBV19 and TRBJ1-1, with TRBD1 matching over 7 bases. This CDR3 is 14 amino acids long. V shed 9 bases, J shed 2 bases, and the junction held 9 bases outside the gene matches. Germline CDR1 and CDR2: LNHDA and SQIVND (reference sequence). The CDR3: CASSQTGRNTEAFF. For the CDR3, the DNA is TGTGCCAGCAGCCAGACAGGGAGAAACACTGAAGCTTTCTTT.

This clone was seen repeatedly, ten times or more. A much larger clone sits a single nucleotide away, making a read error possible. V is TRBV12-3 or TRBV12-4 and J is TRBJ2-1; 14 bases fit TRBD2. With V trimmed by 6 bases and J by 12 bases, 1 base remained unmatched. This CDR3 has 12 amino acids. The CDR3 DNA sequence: TGTGCCAGCAGGGGACTAGCGGGAGTGCAGTTCTTC. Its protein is CASRGLAGVQFF.

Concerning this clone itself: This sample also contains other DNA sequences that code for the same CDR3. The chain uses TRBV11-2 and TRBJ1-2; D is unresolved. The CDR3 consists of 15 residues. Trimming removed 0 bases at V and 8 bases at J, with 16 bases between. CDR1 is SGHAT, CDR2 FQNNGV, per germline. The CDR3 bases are TGTGCCAGCAGCTTAGACGGGGTAGTTGAAAGAGGCTACACCTTC. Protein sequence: CASSLDGVVERGYTF. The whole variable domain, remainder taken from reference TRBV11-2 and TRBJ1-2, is EAGVAQSPRYKIIEKRQSVAFWCNPISGHATLYWYQQILGQGPKLLIQFQNNGVVDDSQLPKDRFSAERLKGVDSTLKIQPAKLEDSAVYLCASSLDGVVERGYTFGSGTRLTVV.

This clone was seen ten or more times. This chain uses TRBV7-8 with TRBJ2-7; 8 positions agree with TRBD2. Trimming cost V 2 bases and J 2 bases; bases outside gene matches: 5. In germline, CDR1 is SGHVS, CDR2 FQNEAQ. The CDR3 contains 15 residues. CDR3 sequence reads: CASSLLSGLAYEQYF. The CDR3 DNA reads TGTGCCAGCAGCTTACTGTCGGGACTAGCCTACGAGCAGTACTTC.

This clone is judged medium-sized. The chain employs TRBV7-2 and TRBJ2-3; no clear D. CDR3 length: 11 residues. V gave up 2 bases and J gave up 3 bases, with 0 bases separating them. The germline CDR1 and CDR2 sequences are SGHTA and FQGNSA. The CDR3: CASSLTDTQYF. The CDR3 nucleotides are TGTGCCAGCAGCTTAACAGATACGCAGTATTTT.

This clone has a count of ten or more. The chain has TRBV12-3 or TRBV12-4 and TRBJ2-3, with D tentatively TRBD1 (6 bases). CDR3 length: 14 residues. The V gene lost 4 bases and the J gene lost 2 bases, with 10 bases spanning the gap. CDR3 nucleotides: TGTGCCAGCAGTTGGGGACATACCACAGATACGCAGTATTTT. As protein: CASSWGHTTDTQYF.

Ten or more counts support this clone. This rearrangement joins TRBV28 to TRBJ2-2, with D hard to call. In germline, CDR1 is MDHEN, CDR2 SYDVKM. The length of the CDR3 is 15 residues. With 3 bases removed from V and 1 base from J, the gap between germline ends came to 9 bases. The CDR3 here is CASSLKYLNTGELFF. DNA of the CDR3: TGTGCCAGCAGTTTGAAATATCTGAACACCGGGGAGCTGTTTTTT.

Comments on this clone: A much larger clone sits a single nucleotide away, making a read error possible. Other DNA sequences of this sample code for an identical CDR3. CDR3 protein: CASSYWGTIRSSGANVLTF. In DNA, the CDR3 is TGTGCCAGCAGTTACTGGGGGACGATCAGGTCGTCTGGGGCCAACGTCCTAACTTTC. This chain joins TRBV6-2 or TRBV6-3 and TRBJ2-6; D tentatively reads TRBD1 or TRBD2 (5 bases each). The CDR3 extends over 19 amino acids. Germline CDR1 is MNHEY and CDR2 is SVGEGT.

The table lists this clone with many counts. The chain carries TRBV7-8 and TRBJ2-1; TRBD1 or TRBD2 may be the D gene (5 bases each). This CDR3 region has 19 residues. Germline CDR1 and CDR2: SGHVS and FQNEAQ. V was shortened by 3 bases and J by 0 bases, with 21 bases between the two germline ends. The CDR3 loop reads CASSFQGGPGLSSYNEQFF. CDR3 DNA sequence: TGTGCCAGCAGCTTCCAGGGTGGTCCTGGACTCAGCTCCTACAATGAGCAGTTCTTC. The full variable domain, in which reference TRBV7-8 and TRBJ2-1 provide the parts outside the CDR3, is GAGVSQSPRYKVAKRGQDVALRCDPISGHVSLFWYQQALGQGPEFLTYFQNEAQLDKSGLPSDRFFAERPEGSVSTLKIQRTQQEDSAVYLCASSFQGGPGLSSYNEQFFGPGTRLTVL.

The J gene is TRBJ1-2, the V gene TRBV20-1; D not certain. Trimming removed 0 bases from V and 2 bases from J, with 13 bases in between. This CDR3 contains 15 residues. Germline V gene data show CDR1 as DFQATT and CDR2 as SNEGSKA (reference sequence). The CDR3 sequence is CSARDPGTANYGYTF. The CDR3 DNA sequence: TGCAGTGCTAGAGATCCAGGAACCGCGAACTATGGCTACACCTTC.

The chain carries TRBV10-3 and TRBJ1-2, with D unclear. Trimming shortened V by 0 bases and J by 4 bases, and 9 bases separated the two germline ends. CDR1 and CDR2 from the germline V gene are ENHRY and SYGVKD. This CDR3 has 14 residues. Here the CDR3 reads CAISESPVAYGYTF. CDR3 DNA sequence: TGTGCCATCAGTGAGTCGCCGGTAGCCTATGGCTACACCTTC.